The entry below describes one TCR beta chain. This entry belongs to a study of blood T cell repertoires in COVID-19. For the study at large: From the United States, Italy and Spain came samples of acute and convalescent COVID-19.

Measured with immunoSEQ multiplex PCR; TCRdb has only the in-frame clones, and not every one. The profile shows about 230,000 clones, approximately 81% of them singletons. Germline V lookup: CDR1 SQVTM, CDR2 ANQGSEA. This CDR3 spans 11 amino acids. V lost 7 bases and J lost 5; bases outside the gene matches: 4. The rearrangement links TRBV29-1 to TRBJ1-2; the match to TRBD1 covers 7 bases. This clonotype was sampled from an elderly woman with active or convalescent COVID-19. The sequencing sample was made of peripheral blood. The CDR3 DNA reads TGCAGCGCGACAGGGATATATGGCTACACCTTC. Its protein product is CSATGIYGYTF.